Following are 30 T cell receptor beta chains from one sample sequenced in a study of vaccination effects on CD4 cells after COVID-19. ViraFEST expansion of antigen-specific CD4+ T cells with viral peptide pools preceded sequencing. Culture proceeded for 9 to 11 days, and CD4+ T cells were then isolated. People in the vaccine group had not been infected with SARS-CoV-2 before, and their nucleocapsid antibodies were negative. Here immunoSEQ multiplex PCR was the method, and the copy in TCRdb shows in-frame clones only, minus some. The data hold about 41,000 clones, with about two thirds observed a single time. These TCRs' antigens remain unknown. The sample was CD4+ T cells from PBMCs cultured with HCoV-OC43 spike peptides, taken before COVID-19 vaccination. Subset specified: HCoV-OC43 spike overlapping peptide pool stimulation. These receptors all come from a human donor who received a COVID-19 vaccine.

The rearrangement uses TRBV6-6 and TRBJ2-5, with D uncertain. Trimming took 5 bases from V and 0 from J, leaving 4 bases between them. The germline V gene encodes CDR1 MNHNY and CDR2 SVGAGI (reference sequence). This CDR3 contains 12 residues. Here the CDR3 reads CASSQYQETQYF. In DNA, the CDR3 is TGTGCCAGCAGTCAGTACCAAGAGACCCAGTACTTC.

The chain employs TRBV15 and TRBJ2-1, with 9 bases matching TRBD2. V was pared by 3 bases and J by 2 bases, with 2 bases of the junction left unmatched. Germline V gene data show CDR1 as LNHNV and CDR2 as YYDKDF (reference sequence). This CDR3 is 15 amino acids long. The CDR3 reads CATSRTSGAYNEQFF. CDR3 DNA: TGTGCCACCAGCAGGACTAGCGGAGCCTACAATGAGCAGTTCTTC.

The CDR3 loop is CSVELNYGYTF. DNA of the CDR3: TGCAGCGTTGAACTAAACTATGGCTACACCTTC. The chain employs TRBV29-1 and TRBJ1-2; no definite D call. In germline, CDR1 is SQVTM, CDR2 ANQGSEA. The CDR3 totals 11 residues. V gave up 2 bases and J gave up 2 bases, with 3 bases separating them.

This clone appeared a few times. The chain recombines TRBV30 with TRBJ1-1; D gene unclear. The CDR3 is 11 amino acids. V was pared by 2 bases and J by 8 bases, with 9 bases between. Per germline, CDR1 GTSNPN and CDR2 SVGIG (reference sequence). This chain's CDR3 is CAWSSLGEAFF. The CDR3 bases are TGTGCCTGGAGTAGTCTAGGGGAAGCTTTCTTT.

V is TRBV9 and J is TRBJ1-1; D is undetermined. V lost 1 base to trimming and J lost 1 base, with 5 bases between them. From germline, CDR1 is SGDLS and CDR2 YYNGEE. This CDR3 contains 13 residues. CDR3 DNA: TGTGCCAGCAGCGTATTCGAGAACACTGAAGCTTTCTTT. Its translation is CASSVFENTEAFF.

The CDR3 DNA sequence: TGTGCCAGCAGCTTACTAGTGTTCCCTAACTATGGCTACACCTTC. This gives the protein CASSLLVFPNYGYTF. The V gene is TRBV7-8, the J gene TRBJ1-2; D gene uncertain. CDR1 SGHVS and CDR2 FQNEAQ come from the germline V gene. V gave up 2 bases and J gave up 0 bases, with 10 bases separating them. This CDR3 has 15 amino acids. Looking up the rest from reference TRBV7-8 and TRBJ1-2 gives the full variable domain: GAGVSQSPRYKVAKRGQDVALRCDPISGHVSLFWYQQALGQGPEFLTYFQNEAQLDKSGLPSDRFFAERPEGSVSTLKIQRTQQEDSAVYLCASSLLVFPNYGYTFGSGTRLTVV.

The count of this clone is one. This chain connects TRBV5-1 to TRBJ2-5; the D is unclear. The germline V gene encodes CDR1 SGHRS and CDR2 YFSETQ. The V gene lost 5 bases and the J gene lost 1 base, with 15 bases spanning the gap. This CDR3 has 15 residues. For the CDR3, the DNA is TGCGCCAGCAGTTCCCTATTAGGTATCCAAGAGACCCAGTACTTC. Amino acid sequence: CASSSLLGIQETQYF.

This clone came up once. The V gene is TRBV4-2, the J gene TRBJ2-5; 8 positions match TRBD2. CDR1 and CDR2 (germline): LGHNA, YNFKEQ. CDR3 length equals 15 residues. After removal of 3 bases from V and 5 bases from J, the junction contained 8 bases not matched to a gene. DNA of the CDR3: TGTGCCAGCAGCCAGGAAGCGGGGGTAGGCGAGACCCAGTACTTC. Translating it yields CASSQEAGVGETQYF.

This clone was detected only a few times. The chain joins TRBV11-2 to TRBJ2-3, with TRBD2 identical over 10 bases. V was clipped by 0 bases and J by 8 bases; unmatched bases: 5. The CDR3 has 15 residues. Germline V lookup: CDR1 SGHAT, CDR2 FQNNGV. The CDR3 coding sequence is TGTGCCAGCAGCTTAGAGCCTAGCGGGGGTGGTACGCAGTATTTT. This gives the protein CASSLEPSGGGTQYF.

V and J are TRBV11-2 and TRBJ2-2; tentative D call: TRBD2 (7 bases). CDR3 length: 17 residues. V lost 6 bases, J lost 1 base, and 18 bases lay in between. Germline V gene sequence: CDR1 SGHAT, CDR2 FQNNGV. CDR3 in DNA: TGTGCCAGCAGTCTTATACGGGGGGCGGGGAACACCGGGGAGCTGTTTTTT. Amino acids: CASSLIRGAGNTGELFF.

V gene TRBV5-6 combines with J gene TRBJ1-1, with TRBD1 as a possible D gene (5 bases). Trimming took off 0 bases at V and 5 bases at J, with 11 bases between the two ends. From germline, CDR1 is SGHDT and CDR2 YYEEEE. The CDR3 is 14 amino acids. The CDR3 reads CASSLAGGWTEAFF. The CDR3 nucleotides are TGTGCCAGCAGCTTGGCCGGGGGGTGGACTGAAGCTTTCTTT.

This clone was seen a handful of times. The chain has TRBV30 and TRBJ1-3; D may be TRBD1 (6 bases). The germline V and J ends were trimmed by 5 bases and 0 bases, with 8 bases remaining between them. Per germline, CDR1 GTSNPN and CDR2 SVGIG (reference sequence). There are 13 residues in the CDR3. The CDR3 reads CAWGQTSGNTIYF. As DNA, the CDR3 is TGTGCCTGGGGACAGACCTCTGGAAACACCATATATTTT.

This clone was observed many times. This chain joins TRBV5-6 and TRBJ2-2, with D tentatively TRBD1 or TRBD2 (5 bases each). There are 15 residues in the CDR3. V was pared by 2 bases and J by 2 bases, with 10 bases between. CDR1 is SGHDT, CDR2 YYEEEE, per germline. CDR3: CASSFGGTNTGELFF. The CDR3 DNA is TGTGCCAGCAGCTTTGGGGGAACTAACACCGGGGAGCTGTTTTTT.

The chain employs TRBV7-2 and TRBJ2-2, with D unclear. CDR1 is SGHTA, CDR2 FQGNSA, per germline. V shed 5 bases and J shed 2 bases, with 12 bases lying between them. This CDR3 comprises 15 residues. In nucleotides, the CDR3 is TGTGCCAGCAGCCGTGCACGGGCTAACACCGGGGAGCTGTTTTTT. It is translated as CASSRARANTGELFF.

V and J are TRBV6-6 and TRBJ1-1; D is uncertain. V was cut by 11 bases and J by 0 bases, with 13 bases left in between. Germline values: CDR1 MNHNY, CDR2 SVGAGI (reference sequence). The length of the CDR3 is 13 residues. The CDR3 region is CAGRQFLNTEAFF. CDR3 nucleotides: TGTGCCGGCCGACAATTCCTGAACACTGAAGCTTTCTTT.

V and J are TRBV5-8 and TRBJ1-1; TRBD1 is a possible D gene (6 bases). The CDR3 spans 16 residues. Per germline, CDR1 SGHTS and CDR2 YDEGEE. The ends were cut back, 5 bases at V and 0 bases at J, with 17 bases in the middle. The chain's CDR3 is CASRYGTNLMNTEAFF. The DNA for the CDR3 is TGTGCCAGCAGATACGGGACAAACCTTATGAACACTGAAGCTTTCTTT.

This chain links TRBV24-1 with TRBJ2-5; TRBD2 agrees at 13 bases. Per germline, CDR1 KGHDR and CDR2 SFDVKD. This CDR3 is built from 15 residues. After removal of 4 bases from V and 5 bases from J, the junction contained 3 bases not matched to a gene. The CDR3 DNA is TGTGCCACCAGTGACGGGACTAGCGGGGCTGAGACCCAGTACTTC. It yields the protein CATSDGTSGAETQYF.

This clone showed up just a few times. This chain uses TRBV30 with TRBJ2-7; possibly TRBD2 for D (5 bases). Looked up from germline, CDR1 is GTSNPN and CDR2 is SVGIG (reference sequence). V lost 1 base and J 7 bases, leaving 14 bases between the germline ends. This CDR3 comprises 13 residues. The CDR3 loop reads CAWSEGLGGEQYF. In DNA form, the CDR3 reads TGTGCCTGGAGTGAAGGGCTCGGCGGGGAGCAGTACTTC.

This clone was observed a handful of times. The CDR3 protein is CAWSAGNQPQHF. The CDR3 DNA reads TGTGCCTGGAGCGCAGGGAATCAGCCCCAGCATTTT. The chain has TRBV30 and TRBJ1-5; tentative D call: TRBD1 (5 bases). Germline V gives CDR1 GTSNPN, CDR2 SVGIG (reference sequence). V gave up 3 bases and J gave up 4 bases, with 7 bases separating them. This CDR3 contains 12 residues.

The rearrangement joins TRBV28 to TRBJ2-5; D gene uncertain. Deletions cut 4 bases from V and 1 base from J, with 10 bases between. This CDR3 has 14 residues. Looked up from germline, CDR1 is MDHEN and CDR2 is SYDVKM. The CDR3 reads CASSSPQFQETQYF. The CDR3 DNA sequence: TGTGCCAGCAGTTCCCCCCAGTTCCAAGAGACCCAGTACTTC. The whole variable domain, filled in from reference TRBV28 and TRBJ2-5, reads DVKVTQSSRYLVKRTGEKVFLECVQDMDHENMFWYRQDPGLGLRLIYFSYDVKMKEKGDIPEGYSVSREKKERFSLILESASTNQTSMYLCASSSPQFQETQYFGPGTRLLVL.

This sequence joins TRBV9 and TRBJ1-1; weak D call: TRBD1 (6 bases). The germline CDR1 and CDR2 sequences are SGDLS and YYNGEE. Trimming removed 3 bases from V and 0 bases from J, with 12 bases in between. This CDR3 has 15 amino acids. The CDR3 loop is CASSAGVGVNTEAFF. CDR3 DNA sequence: TGTGCCAGCAGCGCAGGGGTAGGGGTGAACACTGAAGCTTTCTTT. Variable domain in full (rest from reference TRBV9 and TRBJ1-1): DSGVTQTPKHLITATGQRVTLRCSPRSGDLSVYWYQQSLDQGLQFLIQYYNGEERAKGNILERFSAQQFPDLHSELNLSSLELGDSALYFCASSAGVGVNTEAFFGQGTRLTVV.

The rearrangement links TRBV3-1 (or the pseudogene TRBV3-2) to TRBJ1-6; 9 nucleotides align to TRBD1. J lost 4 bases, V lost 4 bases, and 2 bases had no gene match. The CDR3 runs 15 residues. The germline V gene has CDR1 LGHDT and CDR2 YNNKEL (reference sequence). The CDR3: CASSRQGEYNSPLHF. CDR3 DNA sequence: TGTGCCAGCAGCCGACAGGGGGAGTATAATTCACCCCTCCACTTT.

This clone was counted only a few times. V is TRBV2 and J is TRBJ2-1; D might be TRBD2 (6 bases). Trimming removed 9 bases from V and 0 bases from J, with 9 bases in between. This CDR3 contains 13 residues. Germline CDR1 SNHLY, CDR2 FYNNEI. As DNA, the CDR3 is TGTGCCAGTGGAGGGAGCTCCTACAATGAGCAGTTCTTC. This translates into CASGGSSYNEQFF.

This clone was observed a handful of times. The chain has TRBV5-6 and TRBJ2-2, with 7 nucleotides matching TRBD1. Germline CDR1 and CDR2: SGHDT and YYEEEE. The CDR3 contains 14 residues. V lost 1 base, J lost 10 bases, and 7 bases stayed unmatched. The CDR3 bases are TGTGCCAGCAGCTTGAAGGGGGCGAGTTCGGAGCTGTTTTTT. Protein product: CASSLKGASSELFF.

The CDR3 reads CASTRGVFGTEAFF. The CDR3 nucleotides read TGTGCCAGCACCCGGGGGGTCTTTGGCACTGAAGCTTTCTTT. This chain uses TRBV28 with TRBJ1-1, with D tentatively TRBD1 (5 bases). There are 14 residues in the CDR3. The germline V and J ends were trimmed by 7 bases and 4 bases, with 16 bases remaining between them. CDR1 is MDHEN and CDR2 is SYDVKM in the germline V gene.

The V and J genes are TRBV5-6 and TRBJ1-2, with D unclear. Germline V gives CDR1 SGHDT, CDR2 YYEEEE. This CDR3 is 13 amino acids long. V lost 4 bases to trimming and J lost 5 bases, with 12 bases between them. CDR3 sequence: CASSILQLYGYTF. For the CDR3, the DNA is TGTGCCAGCAGCATCCTACAGCTTTATGGCTACACCTTC.

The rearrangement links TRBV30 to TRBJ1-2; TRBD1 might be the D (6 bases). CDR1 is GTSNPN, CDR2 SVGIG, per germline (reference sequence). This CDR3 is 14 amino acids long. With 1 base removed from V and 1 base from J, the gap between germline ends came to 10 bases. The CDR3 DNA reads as TGTGCCTGGAGTGCCCTCAGGGGTAACTATGGCTACACCTTC. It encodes CAWSALRGNYGYTF.

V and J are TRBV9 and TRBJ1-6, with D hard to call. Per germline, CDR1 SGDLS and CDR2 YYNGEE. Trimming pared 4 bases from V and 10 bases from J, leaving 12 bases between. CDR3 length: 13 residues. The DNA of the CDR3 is TGTGCCAGCAGCTCCCATCCGGAGTCACCCCTCCACTTT. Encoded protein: CASSSHPESPLHF.

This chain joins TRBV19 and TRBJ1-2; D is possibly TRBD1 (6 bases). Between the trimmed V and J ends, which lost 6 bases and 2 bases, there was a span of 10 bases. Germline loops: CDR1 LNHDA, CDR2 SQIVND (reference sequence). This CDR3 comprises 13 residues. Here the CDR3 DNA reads TGTGCCAGTAGGGGGGGGCTGAACTATGGCTACACCTTC. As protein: CASRGGLNYGYTF.

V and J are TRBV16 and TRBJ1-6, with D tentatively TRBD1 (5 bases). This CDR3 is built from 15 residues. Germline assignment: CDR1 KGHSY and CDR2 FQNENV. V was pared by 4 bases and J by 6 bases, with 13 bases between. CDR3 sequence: CASSLRGGSNSPLHF. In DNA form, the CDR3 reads TGTGCCAGCAGCCTGAGGGGCGGGTCTAATTCACCCCTCCACTTT. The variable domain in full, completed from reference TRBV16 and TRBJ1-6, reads GEEVAQTPKHLVRGEGQKAKLYCAPIKGHSYVFWYQQVLKNEFKFLISFQNENVFDETGMPKERFSAKCLPNSPCSLEIQATKLEDSAVYFCASSLRGGSNSPLHFGNGTRLTVT.